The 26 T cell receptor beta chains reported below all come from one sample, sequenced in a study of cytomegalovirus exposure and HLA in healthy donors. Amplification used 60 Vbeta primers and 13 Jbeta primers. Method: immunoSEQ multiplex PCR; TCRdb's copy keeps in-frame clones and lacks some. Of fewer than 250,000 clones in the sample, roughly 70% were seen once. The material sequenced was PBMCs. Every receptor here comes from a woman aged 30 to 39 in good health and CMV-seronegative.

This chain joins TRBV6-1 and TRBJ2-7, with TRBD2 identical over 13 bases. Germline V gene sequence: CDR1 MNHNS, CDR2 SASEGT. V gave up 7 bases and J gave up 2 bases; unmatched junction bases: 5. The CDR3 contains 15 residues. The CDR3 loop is CASTLGTSGAYEQYF. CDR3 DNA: TGTGCCAGCACCCTTGGGACTAGCGGGGCCTACGAGCAGTACTTC.

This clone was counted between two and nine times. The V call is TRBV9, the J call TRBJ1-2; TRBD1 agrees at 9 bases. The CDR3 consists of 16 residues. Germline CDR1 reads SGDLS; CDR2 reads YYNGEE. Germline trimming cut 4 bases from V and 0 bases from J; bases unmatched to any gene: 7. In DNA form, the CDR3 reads TGTGCCAGCAGCCCTATGGACAGGGGAACTAACTATGGCTACACCTTC. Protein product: CASSPMDRGTNYGYTF.

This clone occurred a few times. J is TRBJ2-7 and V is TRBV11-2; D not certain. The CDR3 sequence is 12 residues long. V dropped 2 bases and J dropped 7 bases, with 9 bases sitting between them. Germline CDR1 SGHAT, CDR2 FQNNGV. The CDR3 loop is CASSLSYGEQYF. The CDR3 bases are TGTGCCAGCAGCTTATCGTACGGGGAGCAGTACTTC. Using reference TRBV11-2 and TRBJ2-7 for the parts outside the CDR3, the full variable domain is EAGVAQSPRYKIIEKRQSVAFWCNPISGHATLYWYQQILGQGPKLLIQFQNNGVVDDSQLPKDRFSAERLKGVDSTLKIQPAKLEDSAVYLCASSLSYGEQYFGPGTRLTVT.

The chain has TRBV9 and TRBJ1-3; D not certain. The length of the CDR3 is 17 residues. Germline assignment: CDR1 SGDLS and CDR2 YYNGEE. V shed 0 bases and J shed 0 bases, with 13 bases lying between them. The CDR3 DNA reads TGTGCCAGCAGCGTAGCTGTAGCCGGGAGCTCTGGAAACACCATATATTTT. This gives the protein CASSVAVAGSSGNTIYF.

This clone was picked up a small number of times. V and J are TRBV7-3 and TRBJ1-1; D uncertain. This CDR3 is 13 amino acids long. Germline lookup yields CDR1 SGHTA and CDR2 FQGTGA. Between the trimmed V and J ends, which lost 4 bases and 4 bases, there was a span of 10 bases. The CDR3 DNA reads TGTGCCAGCAGCTCCCTGCTCGGCACTGAAGCTTTCTTT. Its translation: CASSSLLGTEAFF.

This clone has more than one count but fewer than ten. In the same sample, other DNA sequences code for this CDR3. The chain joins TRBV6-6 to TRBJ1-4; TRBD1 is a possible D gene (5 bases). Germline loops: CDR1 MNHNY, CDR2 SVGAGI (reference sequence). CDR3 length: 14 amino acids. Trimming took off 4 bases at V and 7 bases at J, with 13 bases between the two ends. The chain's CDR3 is CASSWPGGGEKLFF. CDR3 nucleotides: TGTGCCAGCAGTTGGCCCGGGGGGGGTGAAAAACTGTTTTTT.

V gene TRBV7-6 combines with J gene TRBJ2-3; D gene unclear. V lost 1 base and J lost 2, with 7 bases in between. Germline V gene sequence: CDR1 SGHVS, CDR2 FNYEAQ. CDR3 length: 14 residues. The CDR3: CASSLDRNTDTQYF. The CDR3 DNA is TGTGCCAGCAGCTTAGACAGAAACACAGATACGCAGTATTTT. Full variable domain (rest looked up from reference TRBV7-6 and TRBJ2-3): GAGVSQSPRYKVTKRGQDVALRCDPISGHVSLYWYRQALGQGPEFLTYFNYEAQQDKSGLPNDRFSAERPEGSISTLTIQRTEQRDSAMYRCASSLDRNTDTQYFGPGTRLTVL.

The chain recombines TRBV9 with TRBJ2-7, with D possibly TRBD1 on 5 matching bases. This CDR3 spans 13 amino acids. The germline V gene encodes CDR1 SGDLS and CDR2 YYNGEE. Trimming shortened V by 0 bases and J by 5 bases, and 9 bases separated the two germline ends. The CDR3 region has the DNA TGTGCCAGCAGCGTAGCTGACAGCAACGAGCAGTACTTC. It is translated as CASSVADSNEQYF.

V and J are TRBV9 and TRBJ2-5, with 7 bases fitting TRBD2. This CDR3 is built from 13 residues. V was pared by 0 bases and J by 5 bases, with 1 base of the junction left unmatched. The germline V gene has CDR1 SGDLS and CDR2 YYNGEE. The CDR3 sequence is CASSVEGGETQYF. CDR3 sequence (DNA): TGTGCCAGCAGCGTAGAGGGAGGGGAGACCCAGTACTTC.

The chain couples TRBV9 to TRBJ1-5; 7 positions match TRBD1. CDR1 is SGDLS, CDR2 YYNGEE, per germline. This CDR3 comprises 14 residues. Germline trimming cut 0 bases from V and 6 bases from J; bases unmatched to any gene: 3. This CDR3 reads CASSVGQGGQPQHF. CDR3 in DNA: TGTGCCAGCAGCGTAGGACAGGGTGGTCAGCCCCAGCATTTT.

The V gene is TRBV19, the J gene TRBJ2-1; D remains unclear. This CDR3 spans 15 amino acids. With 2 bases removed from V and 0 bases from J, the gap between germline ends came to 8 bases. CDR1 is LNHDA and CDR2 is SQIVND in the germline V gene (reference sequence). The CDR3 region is CASSISISSYNEQFF. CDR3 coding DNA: TGTGCCAGTAGTATAAGTATTAGCTCCTACAATGAGCAGTTCTTC.

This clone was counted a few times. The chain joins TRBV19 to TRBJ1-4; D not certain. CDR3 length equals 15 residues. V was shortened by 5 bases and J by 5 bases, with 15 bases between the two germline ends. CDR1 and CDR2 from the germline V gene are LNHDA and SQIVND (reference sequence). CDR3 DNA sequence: TGTGCCAGTAGTGCCTATTCAGCGGGGAATGAAAAACTGTTTTTT. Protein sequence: CASSAYSAGNEKLFF.

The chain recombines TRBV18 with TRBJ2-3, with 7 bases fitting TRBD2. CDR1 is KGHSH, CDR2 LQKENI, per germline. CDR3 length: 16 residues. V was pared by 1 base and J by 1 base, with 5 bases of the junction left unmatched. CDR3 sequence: CASSPLNAGGTDTQYF. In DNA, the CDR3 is TGTGCCAGCTCACCACTAAACGCGGGGGGCACAGATACGCAGTATTTT.

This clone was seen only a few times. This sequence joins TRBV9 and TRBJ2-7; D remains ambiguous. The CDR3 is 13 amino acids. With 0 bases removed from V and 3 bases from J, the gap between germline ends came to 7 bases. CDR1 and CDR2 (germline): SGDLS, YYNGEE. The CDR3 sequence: CASSVAPLYEQYF. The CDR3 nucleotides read TGTGCCAGCAGCGTAGCCCCCCTCTACGAGCAGTACTTC.

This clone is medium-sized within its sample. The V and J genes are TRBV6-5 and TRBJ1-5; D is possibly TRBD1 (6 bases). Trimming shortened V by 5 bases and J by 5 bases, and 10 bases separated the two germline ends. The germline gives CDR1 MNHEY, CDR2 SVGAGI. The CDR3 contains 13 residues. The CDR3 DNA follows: TGTGCCAGCAGTACAGGGTCTTATCAGCCCCAGCATTTT. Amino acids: CASSTGSYQPQHF.

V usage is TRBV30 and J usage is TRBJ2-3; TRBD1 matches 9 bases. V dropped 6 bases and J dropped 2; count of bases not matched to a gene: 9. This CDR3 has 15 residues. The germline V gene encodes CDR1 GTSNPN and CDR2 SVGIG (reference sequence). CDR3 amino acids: CACGPGQGTTDTQYF. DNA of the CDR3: TGTGCCTGTGGGCCGGGACAGGGAACCACAGATACGCAGTATTTT. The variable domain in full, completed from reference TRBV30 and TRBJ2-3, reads SQTIHQWPATLVQPVGSPLSLECTVEGTSNPNLYWYRQAAGRGLQLLFYSVGIGQISSEVPQNLSASRPQDRQFILSSKKLLLSDSGFYLCACGPGQGTTDTQYFGPGTRLTVL.

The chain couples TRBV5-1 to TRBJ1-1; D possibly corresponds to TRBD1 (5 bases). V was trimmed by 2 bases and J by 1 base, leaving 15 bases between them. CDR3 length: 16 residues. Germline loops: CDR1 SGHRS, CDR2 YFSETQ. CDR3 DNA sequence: TGCGCCAGCAGCTTCCAGGACATAAGGGGGAACACTGAAGCTTTCTTT. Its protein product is CASSFQDIRGNTEAFF.

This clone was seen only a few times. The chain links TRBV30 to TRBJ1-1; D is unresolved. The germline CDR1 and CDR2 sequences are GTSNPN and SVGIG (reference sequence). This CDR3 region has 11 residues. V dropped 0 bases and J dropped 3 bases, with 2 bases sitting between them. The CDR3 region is CAWSVDTEAFF. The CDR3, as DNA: TGTGCCTGGAGTGTCGACACTGAAGCTTTCTTT.

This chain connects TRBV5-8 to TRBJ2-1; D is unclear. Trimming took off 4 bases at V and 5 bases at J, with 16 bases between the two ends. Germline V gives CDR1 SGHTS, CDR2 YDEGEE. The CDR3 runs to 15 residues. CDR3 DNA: TGTGCCAGCAGCCCGCAGGATCTTCATCACAATGAGCAGTTCTTC. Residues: CASSPQDLHHNEQFF.

The CDR3 here is CASCIPLGAQSPLHF. Written as DNA, the CDR3 is TGTGCCAGCTGTATTCCCCTTGGGGCCCAATCACCCCTCCACTTT. The chain carries TRBV6-1 and TRBJ1-6, with D possibly TRBD1 on 5 matching bases. V dropped 8 bases and J dropped 10 bases, with 21 bases sitting between them. Germline loops: CDR1 MNHNS, CDR2 SASEGT. The CDR3 length is 15 residues.

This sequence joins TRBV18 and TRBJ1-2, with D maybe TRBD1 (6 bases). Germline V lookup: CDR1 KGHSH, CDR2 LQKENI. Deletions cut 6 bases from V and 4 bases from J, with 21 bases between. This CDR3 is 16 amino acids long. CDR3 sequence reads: CASSPTGGLVSYGYTF. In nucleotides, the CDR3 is TGTGCCAGCTCCCCTACCGGGGGGCTTGTCTCCTATGGCTACACCTTC.

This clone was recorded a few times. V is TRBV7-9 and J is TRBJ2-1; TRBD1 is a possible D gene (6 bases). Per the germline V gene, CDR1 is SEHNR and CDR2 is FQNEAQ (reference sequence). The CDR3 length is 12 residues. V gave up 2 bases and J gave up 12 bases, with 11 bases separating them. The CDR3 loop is CASSLKGEGQFF. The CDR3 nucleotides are TGTGCCAGCAGCTTAAAGGGGGAAGGGCAGTTCTTC.

The CDR3 DNA follows: TGCGCCAGCAGTATGATTCAACAGGGTGAAGCTTTCTTT. Encoded protein: CASSMIQQGEAFF. This rearrangement joins TRBV10-1 to TRBJ1-1; D might be TRBD1 (6 bases). This CDR3 contains 13 residues. Germline CDR1 WNHNN, CDR2 SYGVQD (reference sequence). V was pared by 5 bases and J by 7 bases, with 14 bases between.

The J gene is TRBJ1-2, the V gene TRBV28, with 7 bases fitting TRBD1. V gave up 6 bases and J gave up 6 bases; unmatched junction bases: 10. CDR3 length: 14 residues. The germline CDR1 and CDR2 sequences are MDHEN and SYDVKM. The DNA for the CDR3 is TGTGCCAGCAGCTTCGACAGGGAGCTCAATGGCTACACCTTC. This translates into CASSFDRELNGYTF.

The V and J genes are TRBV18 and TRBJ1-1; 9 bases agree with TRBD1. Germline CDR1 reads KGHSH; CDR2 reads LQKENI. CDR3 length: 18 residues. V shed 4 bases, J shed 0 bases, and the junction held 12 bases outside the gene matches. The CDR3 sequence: CASSLRGQGLRMNTEAFF. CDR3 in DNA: TGTGCCAGCTCACTCCGGGGACAGGGTTTGCGGATGAACACTGAAGCTTTCTTT.

CDR3 sequence (DNA): TGTGCCAGCGGGGCGAACACTGAAGCTTTCTTT. This encodes CASGANTEAFF. This sequence joins TRBV6-7 and TRBJ1-1; D is perhaps TRBD1 (5 bases). TRBV6-7 falls under the ORF class, with uncertain function. V was cut by 8 bases and J by 1 base, with 5 bases left in between. The CDR3 length is 11 residues.